This TCR beta chain was recorded in a study of early T cells in non-severe SARS-CoV-2 infection. Study summary: The chains were unpaired, and the sequenced material was bulk RNA from unsorted whole blood. The study, taken as a whole, reports: VDJdb matching, biased toward anti-spike CD8 responses, missed private and CD4 specificities.

The protocol attached unique molecular identifiers to individual cDNA molecules. TCRdb re-called the 5' RACE reads through MiXCR, storing one row per CDR3 protein. The sample has 27,000 or so distinct CDR3 sequences; about 3% are singletons. CDR1 is SQVTM, CDR2 ANQGSEA, per germline. The ends lost 7 bases at V and 6 bases at J; junction bases unmatched: 10. The CDR3 has 14 amino acids. This clonotype occurred many times. What it binds is unknown. This sequence joins TRBV29-1 and TRBJ1-4, with 8 bases aligning to TRBD1. Sequenced material: whole blood. This TCR was recovered from an adult who was a healthcare worker with PCR-confirmed SARS-CoV-2 infection or an uninfected control (not recorded which). CDR3 region: CSAATGQGYEKLFF. The CDR3 bases are TGCAGCGCTGCCACAGGACAGGGCTATGAAAAACTGTTTTTT.